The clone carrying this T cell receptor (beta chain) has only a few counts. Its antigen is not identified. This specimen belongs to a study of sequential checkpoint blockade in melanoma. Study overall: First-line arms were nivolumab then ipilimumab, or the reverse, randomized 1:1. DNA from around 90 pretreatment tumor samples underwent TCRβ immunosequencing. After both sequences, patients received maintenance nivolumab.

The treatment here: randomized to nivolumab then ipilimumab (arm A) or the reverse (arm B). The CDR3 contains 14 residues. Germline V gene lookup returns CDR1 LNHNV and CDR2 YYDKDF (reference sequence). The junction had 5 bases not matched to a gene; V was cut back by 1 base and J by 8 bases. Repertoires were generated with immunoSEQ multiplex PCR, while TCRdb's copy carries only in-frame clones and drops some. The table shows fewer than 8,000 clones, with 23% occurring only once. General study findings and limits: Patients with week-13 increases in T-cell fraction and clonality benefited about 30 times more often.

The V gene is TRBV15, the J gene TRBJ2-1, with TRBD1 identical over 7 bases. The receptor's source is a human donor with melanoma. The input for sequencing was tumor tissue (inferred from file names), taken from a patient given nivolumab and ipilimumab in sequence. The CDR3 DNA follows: TGTGCCACCAGCAGAGTCTACAGGGGCGATGAGCAGTTCTTC. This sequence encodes CATSRVYRGDEQFF.